This T cell receptor (beta chain) was captured by sequencing in a study of response to subunit inactivated influenza vaccine. Study-level findings and limits: The authors suggested that every seasonal influenza vaccination recruits few new T cells.

This clonotype was seen a handful of times. The target antigen is unknown. TCRdb analysed the RT-PCR reads with MiXCR anew, one entry per CDR3 protein. The data contain 800,000 to 1,000,000 distinct CDR3 sequences, around 20% of them singletons. The V gene's germline CDR1 is MRHNA and CDR2 SNTAGT. The germline V and J ends were trimmed by 9 bases and 4 bases, with 19 bases remaining between them. There are 14 residues in the CDR3. Sequencing was performed on PBMCs from blood, taken more than 4 days after vaccination. The rearrangement uses TRBV6-4 and TRBJ2-7; maybe TRBD1 (7 bases). This TCR was sampled from a man in his fifties or sixties who received an inactivated influenza vaccine. CDR3 loop: CARGGPVTGYEQYF. CDR3 DNA sequence: TGTGCCAGGGGGGGTCCGGTGACAGGGTACGAGCAGTACTTC.